This entry lists 12 T cell receptor beta chains sequenced from one sample in a study of T cell responses to AZD1222 COVID-19 vaccine. Sequenced by immunoSEQ multiplex PCR; TCRdb stores in-frame clones only, minus some. The sample lists about 49,000 clones; approximately 80% were seen once. Sequenced material: peripheral blood, taken on day 0 of MenACWY control vaccination. These receptors were taken from an adult in good health.

The chain couples TRBV4-1 to TRBJ2-1, with TRBD2 as a possible D gene (5 bases). The CDR3 sequence is 17 residues long. Germline CDR1 MGHRA, CDR2 YSYEKL. The ends were cut back, 3 bases at V and 4 bases at J, with 19 bases in the middle. The CDR3 DNA is TGCGCCAGCAGCCAGGCCTGGGAGTCAACCCCTTACAATGAGCAGTTCTTC. Translated: CASSQAWESTPYNEQFF.

This chain uses TRBV6-5 with TRBJ2-3; 9 bases align to TRBD2. The V segment lost 5 bases and the J segment 7 bases; nucleotides outside the gene matches: 10. Germline assignment: CDR1 MNHEY and CDR2 SVGAGI. This CDR3 comprises 15 residues. The CDR3, as DNA: TGTGCCAGCAGTCCTCAGGGACTAGCCCGCTATACGCAGTATTTT. The encoded protein is CASSPQGLARYTQYF.

The CDR3, as DNA: TGTGCCAGCAGGCTGGGCGCTACTTATGGCTACACCTTC. This translates into CASRLGATYGYTF. The chain uses TRBV12-3 or TRBV12-4 and TRBJ1-2; D is ambiguous. V was shortened by 6 bases and J by 5 bases, with 13 bases between the two germline ends. This CDR3 has 13 amino acids.

V and J are TRBV5-1 and TRBJ1-1; tentatively, D is TRBD1 (5 bases). The CDR3 totals 15 residues. Germline V gives CDR1 SGHRS, CDR2 YFSETQ. V lost 4 bases to trimming and J lost 2 bases, with 15 bases between them. CDR3 residues: CASSPWGRSNTEAFF. The CDR3 nucleotides read TGCGCCAGCAGCCCCTGGGGACGGTCAAACACTGAAGCTTTCTTT.

The chain links TRBV14 to TRBJ2-1, with 9 bases that match TRBD1. This CDR3 spans 17 amino acids. Germline V gene lookup returns CDR1 SGHDN and CDR2 FVKESK. The V and J ends lost 4 bases and 8 bases, in that order; junction bases with no gene match: 15. CDR3 bases: TGTGCCAGCAGCCCGACCGGGACAGGGCCCGGTGATGATGAGCAGTTCTTC. Amino acid sequence: CASSPTGTGPGDDEQFF. Combining the CDR3 with reference TRBV14 and TRBJ2-1 gives the whole variable domain EAGVTQFPSHSVIEKGQTVTLRCDPISGHDNLYWYRRVMGKEIKFLLHFVKESKQDESGMPNNRFLAERTGGTYSTLKVQPAELEDSGVYFCASSPTGTGPGDDEQFFGPGTRLTVL.

In its sample, this clone was seen a few times. The J gene is TRBJ2-1, the V gene TRBV2; D is undetermined. The CDR3 consists of 13 residues. V was clipped by 7 bases and J by 4 bases, with 11 bases between them. Germline CDR1 reads SNHLY; CDR2 reads FYNNEI. The CDR3: CASNLGSYNEQFF. Written as DNA, the CDR3 is TGTGCCAGCAACCTGGGTTCATACAATGAGCAGTTCTTC. Looking up the rest from reference TRBV2 and TRBJ2-1 gives the full variable domain: EPEVTQTPSHQVTQMGQEVILRCVPISNHLYFYWYRQILGQKVEFLVSFYNNEISEKSEIFDDQFSVERPDGSNFTLKIRSTKLEDSAMYFCASNLGSYNEQFFGPGTRLTVL.

The sample holds one count of this clone. This chain uses TRBV19 with TRBJ2-1; 16 nucleotides match TRBD2. The CDR3 extends over 19 amino acids. The trim removed 7 bases at V and 5 bases at J, leaving 14 bases unmatched. The germline V gene encodes CDR1 LNHDA and CDR2 SQIVND (reference sequence). The CDR3 loop reads CASTPRGLAGGPRDNEQFF. The CDR3 DNA reads as TGTGCCAGTACCCCCCGGGGACTAGCGGGAGGGCCGAGGGACAATGAGCAGTTCTTC.

This chain connects TRBV2 to TRBJ1-1, with no clear D. Trimming took off 3 bases at V and 1 base at J, with 15 bases between the two ends. The CDR3 has 16 amino acids. CDR1 is SNHLY, CDR2 FYNNEI, per germline. DNA of the CDR3: TGTGCCAGCAGTGATGCGGGTGGACGGTCGAACACTGAAGCTTTCTTT. This encodes CASSDAGGRSNTEAFF.

This chain's CDR3 is CSASKVGLYKETQYF. The CDR3 DNA is TGCAGTGCTAGTAAGGTGGGGCTTTACAAAGAGACCCAGTACTTC. The gene calls are TRBV20-1 and TRBJ2-5; TRBD1 might be the D (5 bases). Germline values: CDR1 DFQATT, CDR2 SNEGSKA (reference sequence). This CDR3 has 15 residues. Trimming pared 3 bases from V and 3 bases from J, leaving 17 bases between.

The rearrangement joins TRBV4-1 to TRBJ2-7; D gene unclear. The CDR3 has 15 residues. CDR1 is MGHRA, CDR2 YSYEKL, per germline. The germline V and J ends were trimmed by 0 bases and 2 bases, with 11 bases remaining between them. CDR3: CASSQDRNGAYEQYF. In DNA form, the CDR3 reads TGCGCCAGCAGCCAAGATAGGAATGGAGCCTACGAGCAGTACTTC.

This clone was counted between two and nine times. J is TRBJ2-7 and V is TRBV28; D not resolved. CDR1 and CDR2 from the germline V gene are MDHEN and SYDVKM. The length of the CDR3 is 13 residues. The V end was cut by 3 bases, the J end by 9 bases, with 15 bases between. The CDR3 bases are TGTGCCAGCAGTTTCACGCACTCACCACGGCAGTACTTC. Encoded protein: CASSFTHSPRQYF.

This clone is categorized as medium-sized (0.01 to 0.1%). The chain has TRBV4-2 and TRBJ2-3; 9 bases line up with TRBD1. J was trimmed by 4 bases and V by 1 base; bases with no gene match: 6. The CDR3 is 16 amino acids. From germline, CDR1 is LGHNA and CDR2 YNFKEQ. The CDR3 coding sequence is TGTGCCAGCAGCCAAGGAGGACAGGGGAGGGCAGATACGCAGTATTTT. This gives the protein CASSQGGQGRADTQYF.